This TCR beta chain was identified during a study of shared clonotypes between healthy human individuals. Study outcomes and limitations: The rarefaction results pointed to incomplete sorted-subset sequencing despite large depth.

Investigators spread the genomic DNA of each subset evenly over several immunoSEQ plates. TCRdb keeps only in-frame clones here, not all; method: immunoSEQ multiplex PCR. In the table there are about 180,000 clones, 80% to 95% of which are singletons. The table lists this clone with a count of one. Its antigen is undetermined. Sequencing was carried out using naive CD4+ T cells sorted from blood. The subset here: CD45RA+ positively selected. This sequence originates from a woman in her twenties or thirties in good health.

This chain's CDR3 is CASSLRSYEQYF. CDR3 nucleotide sequence: TGTGCCAGCAGTTTGCGTTCCTACGAGCAGTACTTC. This sequence joins TRBV28 and TRBJ2-7; D unresolved. Trimming stripped 3 bases from V and 1 base from J, with 4 bases between. This CDR3 has 12 amino acids. The V gene's germline CDR1 is MDHEN and CDR2 SYDVKM. The whole variable domain, remainder taken from reference TRBV28 and TRBJ2-7, is DVKVTQSSRYLVKRTGEKVFLECVQDMDHENMFWYRQDPGLGLRLIYFSYDVKMKEKGDIPEGYSVSREKKERFSLILESASTNQTSMYLCASSLRSYEQYFGPGTRLTVT.